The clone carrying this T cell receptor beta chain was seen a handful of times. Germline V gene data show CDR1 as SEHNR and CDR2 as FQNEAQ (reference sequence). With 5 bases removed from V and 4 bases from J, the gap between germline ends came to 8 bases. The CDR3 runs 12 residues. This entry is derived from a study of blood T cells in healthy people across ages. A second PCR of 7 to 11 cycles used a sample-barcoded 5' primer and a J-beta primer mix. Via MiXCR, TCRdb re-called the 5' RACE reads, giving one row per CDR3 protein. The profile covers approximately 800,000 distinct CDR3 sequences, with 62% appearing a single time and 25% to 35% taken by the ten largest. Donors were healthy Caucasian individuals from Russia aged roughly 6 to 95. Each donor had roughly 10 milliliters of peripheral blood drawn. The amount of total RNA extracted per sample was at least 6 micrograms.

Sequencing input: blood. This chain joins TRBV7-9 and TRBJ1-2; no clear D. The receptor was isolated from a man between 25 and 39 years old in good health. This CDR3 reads CASSAASYGYTF. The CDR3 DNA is TGTGCCAGCAGCGCCGCTTCCTATGGCTACACCTTC.